The 24 T cell receptor beta chains below all came from one sample that was sequenced in a study of cytomegalovirus exposure and HLA in healthy donors. The PCR ran on 60 Vbeta and 13 Jbeta primers. Data came from immunoSEQ multiplex PCR; TCRdb stores just in-frame clones and leaves some out. This sample has 100,000 to 150,000 clones, with roughly 73% found just once. Material for sequencing was PBMCs. The receptors shown here come from a man aged 55 to 70 in good health and CMV-seropositive.

This clone was recorded at least ten times. The V and J genes are TRBV7-9 and TRBJ2-5, with D maybe TRBD1 (6 bases). With 9 bases removed from V and 5 bases from J, the gap between germline ends came to 10 bases. Per germline, CDR1 SEHNR and CDR2 FQNEAQ (reference sequence). The CDR3 loop spans 11 amino acids. The CDR3 bases are TGTGCCAGTTTGAGGGGGGAGACCCAGTACTTC. It encodes CASLRGETQYF.

This clone was observed once. The chain couples TRBV30 to TRBJ1-4, with a tentative D call TRBD1 (6 bases). Germline V lookup: CDR1 GTSNPN, CDR2 SVGIG (reference sequence). CDR3 length equals 15 residues. The V and J ends lost 1 base and 2 bases respectively, with 11 bases between them. CDR3 sequence reads: CAWSGKGDTNEKLFF. Written as DNA, the CDR3 is TGTGCCTGGAGTGGAAAGGGGGACACTAATGAAAAACTGTTTTTT.

With regard to this clone: Other DNA sequences in the sample encode the same CDR3. The chain couples TRBV11-2 to TRBJ1-5, with TRBD1 matching over 7 bases. Germline CDR1 is SGHAT and CDR2 is FQNNGV. Trimming took 5 bases from V and 4 from J; bases not matched to a gene: 2. The CDR3 contains 13 residues. CDR3 in DNA: TGTGCCAGCAGCCCGGACAGGAATCAGCCCCAGCATTTT. Translation gives CASSPDRNQPQHF. The full variable domain, completed using reference TRBV11-2 and TRBJ1-5, is EAGVAQSPRYKIIEKRQSVAFWCNPISGHATLYWYQQILGQGPKLLIQFQNNGVVDDSQLPKDRFSAERLKGVDSTLKIQPAKLEDSAVYLCASSPDRNQPQHFGDGTRLSIL.

The rearrangement uses TRBV29-1 and TRBJ2-3, with 10 bases matching TRBD2. The CDR3 is made up of 13 amino acids. Per the germline V gene, CDR1 is SQVTM and CDR2 is ANQGSEA. Trimming took 7 bases from V and 6 from J; bases not matched to a gene: 7. CDR3 loop: CSGELAGRDTQYF. The CDR3 DNA reads TGCAGCGGGGAACTAGCGGGGAGGGATACGCAGTATTTT.

This chain connects TRBV6-5 to TRBJ2-7, with 11 bases lining up with TRBD1. The J segment lost 3 bases and the V segment lost 6 bases, leaving 4 bases of the junction unmatched. Germline CDR1 is MNHEY and CDR2 is SVGAGI. The CDR3 is 14 residues long. The chain's CDR3 is CASRGTGGIYEQYF. CDR3 DNA sequence: TGTGCCAGCAGGGGGACAGGGGGGATCTACGAGCAGTACTTC.

The chain recombines TRBV4-1 with TRBJ2-1, with D maybe TRBD2 (6 bases). Germline V lookup: CDR1 MGHRA, CDR2 YSYEKL. The length of the CDR3 is 14 residues. Trimming removed 2 bases from V and 7 bases from J, with 12 bases in between. The CDR3 here is CASSQRGRENEQFF. The CDR3, as DNA: TGCGCCAGCAGCCAAAGGGGCCGGGAGAATGAGCAGTTCTTC.

This chain uses TRBV6-1 with TRBJ1-2; 9 bases line up with TRBD1. CDR1 MNHNS and CDR2 SASEGT come from the germline V gene. CDR3 length: 16 amino acids. V lost 4 bases to trimming and J lost 3 bases; unmatched junction nucleotides: 9. CDR3 protein: CASSGAGQGRHYGYTF. For the CDR3, the DNA is TGTGCCAGCAGTGGCGCGGGACAGGGACGACACTATGGCTACACCTTC.

This clone has only a few counts. The CDR3 DNA sequence: TGTGCCAGCAGCCTAGGGACAGTGAATTCACCCCTCCACTTT. It translates to CASSLGTVNSPLHF. This chain links TRBV11-3 with TRBJ1-6, with 7 bases fitting TRBD1. The CDR3 loop spans 14 amino acids. CDR1 and CDR2 (germline): SGHNT, YENEEA. J gave up 7 bases and V 5 bases, and 5 bases lay outside the gene matches. The full variable domain, its missing parts supplied by reference TRBV11-3 and TRBJ1-6, is EAGVVQSPRYKIIEKKQPVAFWCNPISGHNTLYWYLQNLGQGPELLIRYENEEAVDDSQLPKDRFSAERLKGVDSTLKIQPAELGDSAVYLCASSLGTVNSPLHFGNGTRLTVT.

The sample holds one count of this clone. This chain links TRBV11-2 with TRBJ1-4; D unclear. V gave up 3 bases and J gave up 0 bases, with 5 bases separating them. The CDR3 sequence is 14 residues long. The V gene's germline CDR1 is SGHAT and CDR2 FQNNGV. The CDR3 nucleotides read TGTGCCAGCAGCTTCCGGGCAACTAATGAAAAACTGTTTTTT. Protein sequence: CASSFRATNEKLFF.

Of note for this clone: The germline gene is not matched at one end of the junction; a read error may be the cause. V and J are TRBV28 and TRBJ1-2, with D tentatively TRBD1 (6 bases). Per germline, CDR1 MDHEN and CDR2 SYDVKM. CDR3 length: 11 amino acids. As DNA, the CDR3 is TGTGCCAGCATCTCTTGGGGGCTCCCTGTCTTC. Translation: CASISWGLPVF.

The chain is built from TRBV28 and TRBJ2-1, with a tentative D call TRBD2 (6 bases). The CDR3 has 15 residues. Trimming pared 6 bases from V and 5 bases from J, leaving 17 bases between. Per the germline V gene, CDR1 is MDHEN and CDR2 is SYDVKM. For the CDR3, the DNA is TGTGCCAGCAGCCCCCGGGGAGCGGGCAACAATGAGCAGTTCTTC. Residues: CASSPRGAGNNEQFF.

This chain connects TRBV6-6 to TRBJ2-7; TRBD1 matches 10 bases. Trimming cost V 0 bases and J 4 bases; bases outside gene matches: 0. Germline CDR1 reads MNHNY; CDR2 reads SVGAGI (reference sequence). The CDR3 length is 14 residues. Here the CDR3 DNA reads TGTGCCAGCAGTTACTCGGGACAGGGGTACGAGCAGTACTTC. Translation: CASSYSGQGYEQYF.

The chain employs TRBV5-5 and TRBJ2-3, with 8 bases that match TRBD1. The CDR3 runs 16 residues. The germline V gene has CDR1 SGHKS and CDR2 YYEKEE (reference sequence). V lost 4 bases to trimming and J lost 3 bases; unmatched junction nucleotides: 10. CDR3 nucleotides: TGTGCCAGCAGCCCCAATTCAGGACAGGGAACAGATACGCAGTATTTT. It translates to CASSPNSGQGTDTQYF.

CDR3 amino acids: CASSERGASGGAHFSYNEQFF. The CDR3 DNA sequence: TGTGCCAGCAGTGAACGAGGTGCTAGCGGGGGTGCACACTTCTCCTACAATGAGCAGTTCTTC. The chain couples TRBV2 to TRBJ2-1, with 10 bases fitting TRBD2. The V and J ends lost 2 bases and 0 bases, in that order; junction bases with no gene match: 16. Germline CDR1 reads SNHLY; CDR2 reads FYNNEI. This CDR3 is 21 amino acids long.

CDR3 nucleotide sequence: TGTGCCAGCAGCTTAGTTAGCGGGGGGTTTTTCAATGAGCAGTTCTTC. As protein: CASSLVSGGFFNEQFF. The chain links TRBV7-8 to TRBJ2-1; 10 nucleotides agree with TRBD2. Germline V gene data show CDR1 as SGHVS and CDR2 as FQNEAQ. V lost 1 base and J lost 6; bases outside the gene matches: 6. The CDR3 sequence is 16 residues long.

This clone was counted a few times. The V and J genes are TRBV11-1 and TRBJ2-7; TRBD1 matches at 8 bases. The CDR3 consists of 15 residues. Per germline, CDR1 SGHAT and CDR2 FQDESV (reference sequence). J gave up 7 bases and V 1 base, and 9 bases lay outside the gene matches. Written as DNA, the CDR3 is TGTGCCAGCAGCTTAGGGCAGGGGGCAAGGAGGGAGCAGTACTTC. This sequence encodes CASSLGQGARREQYF.

The chain is built from TRBV12-5 and TRBJ2-1; 9 bases are a match to TRBD2. The V gene's germline CDR1 is LGHNT and CDR2 FRNRAP. With 2 bases clipped from V and 1 base from J, the junction kept 9 bases outside the gene matches. This CDR3 region has 18 residues. The CDR3 nucleotides read TGTGCTAGTGGTTTGAGTAGCGGGGGCGGAATTTCCTACAATGAGCAGTTCTTC. This gives the protein CASGLSSGGGISYNEQFF.

The chain joins TRBV5-4 to TRBJ2-2, with 8 nucleotides matching TRBD2. The germline gives CDR1 SGHNT, CDR2 YYREEE (reference sequence). The CDR3 is 14 residues long. Trimming cost V 5 bases and J 5 bases; bases outside gene matches: 5. The CDR3 DNA follows: TGTGCCAGCAGTACGGGGGGGCGGACCGGGGAGCTGTTTTTT. Encoded protein: CASSTGGRTGELFF.

There are a few counts of this clone. The rearrangement uses TRBV5-1 and TRBJ1-2; no clear D. V shed 1 base and J shed 3 bases, with 13 bases lying between them. This CDR3 contains 15 residues. The germline CDR1 and CDR2 sequences are SGHRS and YFSETQ. CDR3 in amino acids: CASSLIQAKDYGYTF. The CDR3 DNA is TGCGCCAGCAGCTTGATTCAGGCCAAAGACTATGGCTACACCTTC.

This clone came up a few times. The J gene is TRBJ2-7, the V gene TRBV21-1; the table's TRBD2 call for D was not verified on the DNA. TRBV21-1 is a pseudogene segment. The CDR3 has 19 amino acids. CDR3 protein: CASSGQVASGGVSSYEQYF. CDR3 sequence (DNA): TGTGCCAGCAGCGGACAGGTGGCTAGCGGGGGGGTCAGCTCCTACGAGCAGTACTTC.

This clone was observed a handful of times. The chain combines TRBV19 with TRBJ1-1; no clear D. V was clipped by 1 base and J by 2 bases, with 8 bases between them. The CDR3 length is 14 residues. Per the germline V gene, CDR1 is LNHDA and CDR2 is SQIVND (reference sequence). DNA for the CDR3: TGTGCCAGTAGTATAGGGGAGGGTAACACTGAAGCTTTCTTT. Translating gives CASSIGEGNTEAFF.

This clone appeared once. The chain is built from TRBV5-6 and TRBJ1-1, with D unresolved. Germline lookup yields CDR1 SGHDT and CDR2 YYEEEE. This CDR3 has 17 residues. V was shortened by 1 base and J by 0 bases, with 16 bases between the two germline ends. CDR3 sequence (DNA): TGTGCCAGCAGCTTGACTGCGGGAACTCGACTGAACACTGAAGCTTTCTTT. This translates into CASSLTAGTRLNTEAFF.

This clone was observed a handful of times. The rearrangement uses TRBV5-1 and TRBJ2-3; 15 bases map to TRBD2. The CDR3 sequence is 15 residues long. Germline CDR1 and CDR2: SGHRS and YFSETQ. The V segment lost 3 bases and the J segment 13 bases; nucleotides outside the gene matches: 9. The DNA of the CDR3 is TGCGCCAGCAGCTCCAACGGACTAGCGGGGGGGCATGAGTATTTT. Its protein is CASSSNGLAGGHEYF.

This clone was seen once. This chain links TRBV5-1 with TRBJ1-2; D might be TRBD1 (6 bases). V gave up 1 base and J gave up 6 bases, with 10 bases separating them. Germline-derived CDR1 and CDR2 are SGHRS and YFSETQ. The CDR3 consists of 13 residues. Here the CDR3 DNA reads TGCGCCAGCAGCTTGTTGGGGGGGCATGGCTACACCTTC. Its translation is CASSLLGGHGYTF.